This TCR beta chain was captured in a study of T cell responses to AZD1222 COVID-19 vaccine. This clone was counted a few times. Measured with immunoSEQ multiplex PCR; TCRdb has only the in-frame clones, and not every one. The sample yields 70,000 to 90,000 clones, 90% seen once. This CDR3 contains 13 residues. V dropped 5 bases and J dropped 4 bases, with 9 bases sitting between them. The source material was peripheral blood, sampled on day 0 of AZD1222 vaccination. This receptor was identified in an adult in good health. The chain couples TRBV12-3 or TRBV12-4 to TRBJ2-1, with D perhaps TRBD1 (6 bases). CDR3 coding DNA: TGTGCCAGCAGTCGACAGGTATACAATGAGCAGTTCTTC. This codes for CASSRQVYNEQFF.